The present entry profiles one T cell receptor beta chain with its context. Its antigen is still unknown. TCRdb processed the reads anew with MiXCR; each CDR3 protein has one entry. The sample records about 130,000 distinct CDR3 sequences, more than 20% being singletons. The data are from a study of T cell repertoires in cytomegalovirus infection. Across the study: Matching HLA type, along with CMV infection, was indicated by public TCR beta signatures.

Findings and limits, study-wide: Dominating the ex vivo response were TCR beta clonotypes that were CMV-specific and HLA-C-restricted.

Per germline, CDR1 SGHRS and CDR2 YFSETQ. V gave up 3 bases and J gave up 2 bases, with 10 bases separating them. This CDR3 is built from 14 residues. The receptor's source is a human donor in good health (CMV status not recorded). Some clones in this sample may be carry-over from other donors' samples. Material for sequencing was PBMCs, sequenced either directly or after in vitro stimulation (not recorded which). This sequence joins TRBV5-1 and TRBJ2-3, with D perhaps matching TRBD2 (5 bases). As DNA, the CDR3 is TGCGCCAGCAGCTACAGCGGTTTCACAGATACGCAGTATTTT. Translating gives CASSYSGFTDTQYF. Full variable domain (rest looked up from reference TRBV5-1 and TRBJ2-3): KAGVTQTPRYLIKTRGQQVTLSCSPISGHRSVSWYQQTPGQGLQFLFEYFSETQRNKGNFPGRFSGRQFSNSRSEMNVSTLELGDSALYLCASSYSGFTDTQYFGPGTRLTVL.